The following is a T cell receptor (beta chain) sequence with its context. No antigen is known for it. This record belongs to a study of shared clonotypes between healthy human individuals. General study results and limits: The genetic and exposure-history diversity represented was limited by few donors.

The DNA input per sorted-subset replicate PCR was approximately 210 ng, corresponding to 28,000 or so T cell genomes. Only in-frame clones appear in the TCRdb table, and some are missing; sequencing was by immunoSEQ multiplex PCR. The table records around 1.1 million clones, 75% to 80% of them present only once. This CDR3 region has 16 residues. The V end was cut by 1 base, the J end by 2 bases, with 16 bases between. CDR1 and CDR2 (germline): SGHKS, YYEKEE (reference sequence). This chain joins TRBV5-5 and TRBJ2-7, with D perhaps TRBD1 (6 bases). Material: memory CD4+ T cells from PBMCs. The subset is: CD45RA-negative fraction. The receptor's source is a man younger than 35 in good health. Some clones in this sample may be carry-over from other donors' samples. CDR3 sequence: CASSLLFFRGTYEQYF. CDR3 DNA sequence: TGTGCCAGCAGCTTGTTATTTTTCAGGGGCACCTACGAGCAGTACTTC.